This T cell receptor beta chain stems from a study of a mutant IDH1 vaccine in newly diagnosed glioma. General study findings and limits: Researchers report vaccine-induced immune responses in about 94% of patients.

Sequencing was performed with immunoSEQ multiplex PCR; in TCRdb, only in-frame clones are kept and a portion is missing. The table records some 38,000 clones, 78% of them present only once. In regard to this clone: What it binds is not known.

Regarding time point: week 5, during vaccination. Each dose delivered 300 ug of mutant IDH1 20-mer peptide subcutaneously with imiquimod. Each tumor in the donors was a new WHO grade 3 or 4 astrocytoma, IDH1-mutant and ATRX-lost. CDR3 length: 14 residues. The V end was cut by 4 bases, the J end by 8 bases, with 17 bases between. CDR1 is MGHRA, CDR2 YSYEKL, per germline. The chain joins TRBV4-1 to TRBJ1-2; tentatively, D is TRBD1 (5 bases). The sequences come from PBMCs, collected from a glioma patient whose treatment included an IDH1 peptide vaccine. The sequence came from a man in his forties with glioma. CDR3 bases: TGCGCCAGCAGCCTCCCCGGGGGTGGGCAGGGCTACACCTTC. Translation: CASSLPGGGQGYTF.